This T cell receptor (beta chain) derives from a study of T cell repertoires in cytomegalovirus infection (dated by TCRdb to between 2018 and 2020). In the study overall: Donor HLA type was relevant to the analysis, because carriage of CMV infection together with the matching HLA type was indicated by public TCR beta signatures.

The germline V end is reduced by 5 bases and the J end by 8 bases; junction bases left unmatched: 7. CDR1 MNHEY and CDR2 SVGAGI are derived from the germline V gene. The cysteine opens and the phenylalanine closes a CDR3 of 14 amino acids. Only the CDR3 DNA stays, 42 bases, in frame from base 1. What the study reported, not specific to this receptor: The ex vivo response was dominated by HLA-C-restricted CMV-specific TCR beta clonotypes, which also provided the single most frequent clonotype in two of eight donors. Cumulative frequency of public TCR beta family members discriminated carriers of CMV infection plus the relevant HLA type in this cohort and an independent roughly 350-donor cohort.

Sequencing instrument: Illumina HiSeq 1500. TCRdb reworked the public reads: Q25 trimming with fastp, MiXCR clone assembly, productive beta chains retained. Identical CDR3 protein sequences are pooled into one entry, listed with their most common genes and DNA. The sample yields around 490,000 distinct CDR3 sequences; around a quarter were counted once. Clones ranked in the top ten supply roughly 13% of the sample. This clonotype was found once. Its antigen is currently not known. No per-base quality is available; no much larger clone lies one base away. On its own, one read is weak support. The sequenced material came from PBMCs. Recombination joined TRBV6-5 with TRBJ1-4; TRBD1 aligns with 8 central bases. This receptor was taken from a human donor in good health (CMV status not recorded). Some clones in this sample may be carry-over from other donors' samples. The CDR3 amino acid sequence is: CASSPTGVEEKLFF. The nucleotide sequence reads TGTGCCAGCAGTCCGACAGGGGTTGAAGAAAAACTGTTTTTT.